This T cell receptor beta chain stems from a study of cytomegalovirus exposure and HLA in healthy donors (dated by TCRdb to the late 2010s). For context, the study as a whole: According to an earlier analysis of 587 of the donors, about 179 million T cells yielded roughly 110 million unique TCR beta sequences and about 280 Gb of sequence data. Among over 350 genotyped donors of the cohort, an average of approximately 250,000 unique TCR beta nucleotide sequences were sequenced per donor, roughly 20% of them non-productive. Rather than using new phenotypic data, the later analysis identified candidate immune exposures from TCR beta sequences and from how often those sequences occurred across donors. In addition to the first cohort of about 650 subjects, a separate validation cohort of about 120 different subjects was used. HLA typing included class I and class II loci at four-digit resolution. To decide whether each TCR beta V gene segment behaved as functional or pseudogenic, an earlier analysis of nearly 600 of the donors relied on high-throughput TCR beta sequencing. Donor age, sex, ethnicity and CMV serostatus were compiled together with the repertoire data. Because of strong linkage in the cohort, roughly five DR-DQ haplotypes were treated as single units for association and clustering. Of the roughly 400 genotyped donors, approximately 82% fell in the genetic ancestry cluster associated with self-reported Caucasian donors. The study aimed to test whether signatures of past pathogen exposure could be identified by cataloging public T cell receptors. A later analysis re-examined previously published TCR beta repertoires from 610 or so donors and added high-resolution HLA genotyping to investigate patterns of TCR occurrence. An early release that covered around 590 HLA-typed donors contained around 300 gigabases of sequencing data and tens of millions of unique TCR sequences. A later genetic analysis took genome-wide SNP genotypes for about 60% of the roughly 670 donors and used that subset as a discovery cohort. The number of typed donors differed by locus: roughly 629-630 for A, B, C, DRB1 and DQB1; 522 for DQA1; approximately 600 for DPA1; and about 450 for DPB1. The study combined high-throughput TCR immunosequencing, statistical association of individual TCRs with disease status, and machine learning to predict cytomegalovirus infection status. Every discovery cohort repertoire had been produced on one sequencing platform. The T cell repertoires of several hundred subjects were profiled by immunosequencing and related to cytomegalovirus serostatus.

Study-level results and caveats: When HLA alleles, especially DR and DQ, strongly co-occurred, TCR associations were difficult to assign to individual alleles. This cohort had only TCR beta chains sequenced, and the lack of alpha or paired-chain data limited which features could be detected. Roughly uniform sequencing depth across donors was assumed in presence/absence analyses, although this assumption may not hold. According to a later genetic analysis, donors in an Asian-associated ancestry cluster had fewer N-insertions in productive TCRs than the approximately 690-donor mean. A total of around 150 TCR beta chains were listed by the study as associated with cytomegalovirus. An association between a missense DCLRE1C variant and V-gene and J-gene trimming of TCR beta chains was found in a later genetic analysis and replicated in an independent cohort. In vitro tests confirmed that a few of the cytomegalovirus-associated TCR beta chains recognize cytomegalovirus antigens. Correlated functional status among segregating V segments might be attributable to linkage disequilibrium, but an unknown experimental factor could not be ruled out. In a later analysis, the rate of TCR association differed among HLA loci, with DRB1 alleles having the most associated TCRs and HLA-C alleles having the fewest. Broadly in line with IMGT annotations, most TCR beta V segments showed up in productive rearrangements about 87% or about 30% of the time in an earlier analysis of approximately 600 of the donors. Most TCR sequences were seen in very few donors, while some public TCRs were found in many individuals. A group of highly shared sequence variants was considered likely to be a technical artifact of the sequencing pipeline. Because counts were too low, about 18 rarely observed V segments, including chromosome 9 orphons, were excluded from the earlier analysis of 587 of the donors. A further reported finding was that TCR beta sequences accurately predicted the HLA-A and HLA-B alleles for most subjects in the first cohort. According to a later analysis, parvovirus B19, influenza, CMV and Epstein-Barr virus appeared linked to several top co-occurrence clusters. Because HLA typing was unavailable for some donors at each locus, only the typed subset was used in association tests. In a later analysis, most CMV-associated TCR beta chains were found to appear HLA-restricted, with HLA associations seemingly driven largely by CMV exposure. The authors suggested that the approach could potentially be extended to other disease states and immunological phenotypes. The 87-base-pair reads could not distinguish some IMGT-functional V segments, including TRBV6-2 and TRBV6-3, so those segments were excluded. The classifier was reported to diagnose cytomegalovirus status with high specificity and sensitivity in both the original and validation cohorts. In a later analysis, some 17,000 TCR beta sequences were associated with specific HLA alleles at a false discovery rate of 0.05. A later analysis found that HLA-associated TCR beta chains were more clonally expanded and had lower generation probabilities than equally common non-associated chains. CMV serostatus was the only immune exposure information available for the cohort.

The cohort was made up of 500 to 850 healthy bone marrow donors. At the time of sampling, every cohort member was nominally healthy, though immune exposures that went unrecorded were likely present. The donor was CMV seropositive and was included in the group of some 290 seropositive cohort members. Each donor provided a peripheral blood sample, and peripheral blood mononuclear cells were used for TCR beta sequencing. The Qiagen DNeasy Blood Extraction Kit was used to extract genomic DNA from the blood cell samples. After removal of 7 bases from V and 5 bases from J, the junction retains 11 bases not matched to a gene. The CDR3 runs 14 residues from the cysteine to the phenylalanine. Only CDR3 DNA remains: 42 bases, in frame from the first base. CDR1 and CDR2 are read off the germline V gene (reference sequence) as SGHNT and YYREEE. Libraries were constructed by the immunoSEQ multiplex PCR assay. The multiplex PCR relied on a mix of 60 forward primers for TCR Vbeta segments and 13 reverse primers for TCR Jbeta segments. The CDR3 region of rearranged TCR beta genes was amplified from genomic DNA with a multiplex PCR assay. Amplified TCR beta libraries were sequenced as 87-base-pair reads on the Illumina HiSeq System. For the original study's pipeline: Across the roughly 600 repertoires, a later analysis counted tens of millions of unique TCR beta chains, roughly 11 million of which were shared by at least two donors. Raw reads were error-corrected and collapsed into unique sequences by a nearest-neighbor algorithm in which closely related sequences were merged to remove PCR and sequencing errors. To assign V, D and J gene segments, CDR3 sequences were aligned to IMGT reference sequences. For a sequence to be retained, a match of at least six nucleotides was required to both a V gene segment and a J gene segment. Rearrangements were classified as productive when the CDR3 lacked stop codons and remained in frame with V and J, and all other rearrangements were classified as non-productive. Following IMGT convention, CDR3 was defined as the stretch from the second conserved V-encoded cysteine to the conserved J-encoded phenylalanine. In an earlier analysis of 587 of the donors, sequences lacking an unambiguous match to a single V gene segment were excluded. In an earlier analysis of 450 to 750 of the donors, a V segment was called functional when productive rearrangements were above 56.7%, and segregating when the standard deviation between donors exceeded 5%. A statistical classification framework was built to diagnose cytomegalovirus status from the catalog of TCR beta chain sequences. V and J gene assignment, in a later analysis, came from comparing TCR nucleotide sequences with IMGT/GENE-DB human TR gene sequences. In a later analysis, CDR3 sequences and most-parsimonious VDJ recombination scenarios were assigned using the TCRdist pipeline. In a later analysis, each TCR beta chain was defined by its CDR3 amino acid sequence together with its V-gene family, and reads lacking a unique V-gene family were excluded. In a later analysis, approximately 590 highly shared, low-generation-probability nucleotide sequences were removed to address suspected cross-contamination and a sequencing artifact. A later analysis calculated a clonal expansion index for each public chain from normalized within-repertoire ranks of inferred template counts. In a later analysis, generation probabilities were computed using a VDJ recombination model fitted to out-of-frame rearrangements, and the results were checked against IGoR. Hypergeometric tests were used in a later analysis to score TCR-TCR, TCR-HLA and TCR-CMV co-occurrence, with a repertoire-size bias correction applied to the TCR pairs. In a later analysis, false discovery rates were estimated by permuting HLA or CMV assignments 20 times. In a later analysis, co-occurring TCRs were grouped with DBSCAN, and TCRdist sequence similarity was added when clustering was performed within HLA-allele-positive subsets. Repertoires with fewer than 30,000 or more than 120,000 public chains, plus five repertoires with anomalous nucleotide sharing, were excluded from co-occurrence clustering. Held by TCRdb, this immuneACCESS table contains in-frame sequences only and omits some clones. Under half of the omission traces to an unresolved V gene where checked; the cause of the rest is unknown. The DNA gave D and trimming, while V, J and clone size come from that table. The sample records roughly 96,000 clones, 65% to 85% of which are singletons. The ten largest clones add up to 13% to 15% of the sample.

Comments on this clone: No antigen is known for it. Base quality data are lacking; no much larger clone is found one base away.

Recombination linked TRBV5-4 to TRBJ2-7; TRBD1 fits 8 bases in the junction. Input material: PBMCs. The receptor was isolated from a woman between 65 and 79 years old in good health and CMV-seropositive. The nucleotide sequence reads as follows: TGTGCCAGCCACACAGGACAGGGTCCCCACGAGCAGTACTTC. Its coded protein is CASHTGQGPHEQYF.